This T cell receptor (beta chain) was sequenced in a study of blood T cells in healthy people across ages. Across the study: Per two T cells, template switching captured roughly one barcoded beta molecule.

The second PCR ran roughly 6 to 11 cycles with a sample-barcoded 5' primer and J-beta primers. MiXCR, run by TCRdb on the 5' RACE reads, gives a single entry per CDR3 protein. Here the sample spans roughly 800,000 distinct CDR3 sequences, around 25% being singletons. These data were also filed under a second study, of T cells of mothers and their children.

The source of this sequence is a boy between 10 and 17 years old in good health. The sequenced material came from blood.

The CDR3 nucleotides are TGTGCCAGCAGTTTCTTTAATGAAAAACTGTTTTTT. Translated: CASSFFNEKLFF. The chain recombines TRBV12-3 or TRBV12-4 with TRBJ1-4; no clear D. The CDR3 loop spans 12 amino acids. The V end lost 3 bases, the J end lost 4 bases, and 3 bases lay between the germline ends.